Listed here are 13 T cell receptor beta chains from one sample, sequenced in a study of OX40 agonist ivuxolimab in advanced cancers. Data came from immunoSEQ multiplex PCR; TCRdb stores just in-frame clones and leaves some out. The data hold around 80,000 clones, with approximately 85% observed a single time. The source material was CD4+ or CD8+ T cells sorted from blood, sampled in a trial of the OX40 agonist ivuxolimab. The receptors stem from an adult with an advanced solid tumor such as melanoma, head and neck, liver or kidney cancer.

The gene calls are TRBV19 and TRBJ1-6; possibly TRBD1 for D (5 bases). The CDR3 loop spans 17 amino acids. V lost 1 base to trimming and J lost 3 bases, with 13 bases between them. Germline V gives CDR1 LNHDA, CDR2 SQIVND (reference sequence). The DNA for the CDR3 is TGTGCCAGTAGTATAGGCGGACGGGGGAACTATAATTCACCCCTCCACTTT. Amino acids: CASSIGGRGNYNSPLHF.

J is TRBJ1-3 and V is TRBV5-4; D perhaps matches TRBD1 (6 bases). V gave up 0 bases and J gave up 11 bases, with 15 bases separating them. Germline V gives CDR1 SGHNT, CDR2 YYREEE (reference sequence). CDR3 length: 14 residues. CDR3 protein: CASSLGGSQGSIYF. The CDR3 DNA sequence: TGTGCCAGCAGCTTGGGCGGGTCACAGGGTTCCATATATTTT.

J is TRBJ2-5 and V is TRBV2; perhaps TRBD2 as D (5 bases). The J call may be in error: the DNA end matches TRBJ2-7 better. CDR1 is SNHLY, CDR2 FYNNEI, per germline. This CDR3 is built from 14 residues. The CDR3 DNA sequence: TGTGCCAGCACCCGAGAGGGAGCTACGGACGAGCAGTACTTC. It specifies CASTREGATDEQYF.

This rearrangement joins TRBV28 to TRBJ1-5; the D gene is possibly TRBD1 (5 bases). The CDR3 spans 16 residues. Germline CDR1 is MDHEN and CDR2 is SYDVKM. The V and J ends lost 6 bases and 0 bases respectively, with 15 bases between them. CDR3 coding DNA: TGTGCCAGCAGACCAGACAGCTTTTATAGCAATCAGCCCCAGCATTTT. Encoded protein: CASRPDSFYSNQPQHF.

This chain connects TRBV28 to TRBJ1-3; maybe TRBD1 (5 bases). This CDR3 has 13 amino acids. Germline lookup yields CDR1 MDHEN and CDR2 SYDVKM. Trimming cost V 6 bases and J 0 bases, with 6 bases left between them. CDR3 sequence: CASRTDSGNTIYF. The CDR3 bases are TGTGCCAGCAGGACAGACTCTGGAAACACCATATATTTT.

The chain employs TRBV28 and TRBJ2-3; 10 nucleotides match TRBD2. Germline CDR1 MDHEN, CDR2 SYDVKM. The trim removed 5 bases at V and 0 bases at J, leaving 8 bases unmatched. The length of the CDR3 is 17 residues. In DNA form, the CDR3 reads TGTGCCAGCAGTGCCCCGGGACTAGCGAGGAGCACAGATACGCAGTATTTT. Its translation is CASSAPGLARSTDTQYF. The full variable domain, in which reference TRBV28 and TRBJ2-3 provide the parts outside the CDR3, is DVKVTQSSRYLVKRTGEKVFLECVQDMDHENMFWYRQDPGLGLRLIYFSYDVKMKEKGDIPEGYSVSREKKERFSLILESASTNQTSMYLCASSAPGLARSTDTQYFGPGTRLTVL.

The rearrangement joins TRBV5-1 to TRBJ1-5; D is perhaps TRBD1 (5 bases). Trimming cost V 0 bases and J 3 bases, with 7 bases left between them. The CDR3 extends over 14 amino acids. Per germline, CDR1 SGHRS and CDR2 YFSETQ. The CDR3 DNA reads as TGCGCCAGCAGCTTGGGTGGGGCCAATCAGCCCCAGCATTTT. Its translation is CASSLGGANQPQHF.

V gene TRBV30 combines with J gene TRBJ2-3, with TRBD2 matching over 7 bases. Germline CDR1 is GTSNPN and CDR2 is SVGIG (reference sequence). Unmatched junction bases numbered 7, after V lost 5 bases and J lost 2 bases. CDR3 size: 14 residues. CDR3 sequence (DNA): TGTGCCTGGTGTCGGGCGGGGGACACAGATACGCAGTATTTT. It translates to CAWCRAGDTDTQYF.

This chain connects TRBV28 to TRBJ1-1; no clear D. The CDR3 has 12 amino acids. V dropped 3 bases and J dropped 3 bases, with 5 bases sitting between them. Germline V gene sequence: CDR1 MDHEN, CDR2 SYDVKM. The CDR3 region is CASSFQDTEAFF. The CDR3 nucleotides read TGTGCCAGCAGTTTCCAGGACACTGAAGCTTTCTTT.

This clone appeared once. The chain employs TRBV29-1 and TRBJ2-7, with 8 bases lining up with TRBD1. There are 14 residues in the CDR3. Germline lookup yields CDR1 SQVTM and CDR2 ANQGSEA. The trim removed 3 bases at V and 7 bases at J, leaving 11 bases unmatched. CDR3 coding DNA: TGCAGCGTTGACCCGGGCAGGGGGCATAGGGAGCAGTACTTC. It specifies CSVDPGRGHREQYF.

The chain is built from TRBV19 and TRBJ1-5; 8 nucleotides agree with TRBD1. J was trimmed by 4 bases and V by 3 bases; bases with no gene match: 8. The V gene's germline CDR1 is LNHDA and CDR2 SQIVND (reference sequence). The CDR3 has 16 residues. The CDR3 coding sequence is TGTGCCAGTAGTATGGACAGGGTTGGGGTTAATCAGCCCCAGCATTTT. It encodes CASSMDRVGVNQPQHF.

This clone has more than one count but fewer than ten. The rearrangement links TRBV9 to TRBJ1-3, with 7 bases matching TRBD1. J was trimmed by 2 bases and V by 1 base; bases with no gene match: 3. This CDR3 region has 15 residues. Per germline, CDR1 SGDLS and CDR2 YYNGEE. The CDR3 DNA reads TGTGCCAGCAGCGTAAGGGGGCAAACTGGAAACACCATATATTTT. It yields the protein CASSVRGQTGNTIYF. The whole variable domain, remainder taken from reference TRBV9 and TRBJ1-3, is DSGVTQTPKHLITATGQRVTLRCSPRSGDLSVYWYQQSLDQGLQFLIQYYNGEERAKGNILERFSAQQFPDLHSELNLSSLELGDSALYFCASSVRGQTGNTIYFGEGSWLTVV.

The rearrangement links TRBV5-4 to TRBJ1-1; 10 bases line up with TRBD1. The V gene's germline CDR1 is SGHNT and CDR2 YYREEE (reference sequence). The CDR3 sequence is 15 residues long. V gave up 5 bases and J gave up 5 bases; unmatched junction bases: 9. CDR3 coding DNA: TGTGCCAGCAGGCAAGACAGGGGGCAGGGGACTGAAGCTTTCTTT. Amino acids: CASRQDRGQGTEAFF. Using reference TRBV5-4 and TRBJ1-1 for the parts outside the CDR3, the full variable domain is ETGVTQSPTHLIKTRGQQVTLRCSSQSGHNTVSWYQQALGQGPQFIFQYYREEENGRGNFPPRFSGLQFPNYSSELNVNALELDDSALYLCASRQDRGQGTEAFFGQGTRLTVV.